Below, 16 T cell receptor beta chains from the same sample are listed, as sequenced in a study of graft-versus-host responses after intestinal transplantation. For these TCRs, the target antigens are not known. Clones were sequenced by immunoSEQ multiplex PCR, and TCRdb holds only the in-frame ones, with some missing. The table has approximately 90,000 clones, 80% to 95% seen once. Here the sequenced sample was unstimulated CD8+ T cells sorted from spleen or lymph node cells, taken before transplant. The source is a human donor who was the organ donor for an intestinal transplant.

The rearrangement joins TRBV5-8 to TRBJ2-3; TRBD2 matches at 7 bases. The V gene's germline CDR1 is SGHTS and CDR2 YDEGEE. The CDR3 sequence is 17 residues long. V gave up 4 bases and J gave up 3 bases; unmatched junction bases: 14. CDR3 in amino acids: CASSNPRRGVLTDTQYF. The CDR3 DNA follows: TGTGCCAGCAGCAACCCCCGCCGGGGGGTGTTGACAGATACGCAGTATTTT.

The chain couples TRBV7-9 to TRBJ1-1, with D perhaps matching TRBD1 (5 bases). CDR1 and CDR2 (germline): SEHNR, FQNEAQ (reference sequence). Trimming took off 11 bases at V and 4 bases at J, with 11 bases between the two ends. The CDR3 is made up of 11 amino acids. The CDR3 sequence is CAGASGTEAFF. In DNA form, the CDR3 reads TGTGCCGGGGCCAGTGGCACTGAAGCTTTCTTT.

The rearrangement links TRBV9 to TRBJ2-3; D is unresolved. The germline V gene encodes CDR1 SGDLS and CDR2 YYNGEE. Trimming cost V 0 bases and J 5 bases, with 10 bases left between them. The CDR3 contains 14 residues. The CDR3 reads CASSVDVVVDTQYF. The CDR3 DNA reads TGTGCCAGCAGCGTAGATGTAGTTGTAGATACGCAGTATTTT.

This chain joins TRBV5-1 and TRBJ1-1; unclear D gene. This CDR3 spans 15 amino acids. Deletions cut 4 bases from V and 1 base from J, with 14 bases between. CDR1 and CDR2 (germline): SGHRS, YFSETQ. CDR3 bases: TGCGCCAGCAGCCCCAACCCGGGAGCGAACACTGAAGCTTTCTTT. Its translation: CASSPNPGANTEAFF.

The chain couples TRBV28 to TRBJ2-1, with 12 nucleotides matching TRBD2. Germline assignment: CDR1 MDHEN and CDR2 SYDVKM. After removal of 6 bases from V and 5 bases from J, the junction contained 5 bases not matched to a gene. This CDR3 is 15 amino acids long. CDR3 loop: CASRRTSGANNEQFF. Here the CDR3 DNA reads TGTGCCAGCAGGCGGACTAGCGGGGCGAACAATGAGCAGTTCTTC.

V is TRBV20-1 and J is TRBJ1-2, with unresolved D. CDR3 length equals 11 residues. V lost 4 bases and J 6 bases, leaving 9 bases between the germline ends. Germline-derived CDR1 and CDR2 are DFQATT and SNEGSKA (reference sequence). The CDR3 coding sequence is TGCAGTGCTACGGGGTTGGATGGCTACACCTTC. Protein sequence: CSATGLDGYTF.

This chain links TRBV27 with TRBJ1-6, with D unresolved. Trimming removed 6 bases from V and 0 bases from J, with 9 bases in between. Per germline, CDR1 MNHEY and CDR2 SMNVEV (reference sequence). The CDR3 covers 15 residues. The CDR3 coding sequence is TGTGCCAGCAGGCCACCTAGCTCCTATAATTCACCCCTCCACTTT. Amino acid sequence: CASRPPSSYNSPLHF.

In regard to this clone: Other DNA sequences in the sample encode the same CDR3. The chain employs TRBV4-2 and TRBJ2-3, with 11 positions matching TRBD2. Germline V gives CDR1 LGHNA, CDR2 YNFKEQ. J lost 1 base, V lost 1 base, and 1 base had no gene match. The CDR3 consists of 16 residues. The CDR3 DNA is TGTGCCAGCAGCCAAGGACTAGCGGGGCGCACAGATACGCAGTATTTT. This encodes CASSQGLAGRTDTQYF.

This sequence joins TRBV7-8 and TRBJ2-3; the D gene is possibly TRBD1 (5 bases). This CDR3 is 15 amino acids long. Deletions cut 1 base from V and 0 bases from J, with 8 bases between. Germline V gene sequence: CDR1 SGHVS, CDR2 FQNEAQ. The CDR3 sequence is CASSLGGASTDTQYF. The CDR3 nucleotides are TGTGCCAGCAGCTTAGGGGGCGCTAGCACAGATACGCAGTATTTT. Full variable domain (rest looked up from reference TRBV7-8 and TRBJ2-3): GAGVSQSPRYKVAKRGQDVALRCDPISGHVSLFWYQQALGQGPEFLTYFQNEAQLDKSGLPSDRFFAERPEGSVSTLKIQRTQQEDSAVYLCASSLGGASTDTQYFGPGTRLTVL.

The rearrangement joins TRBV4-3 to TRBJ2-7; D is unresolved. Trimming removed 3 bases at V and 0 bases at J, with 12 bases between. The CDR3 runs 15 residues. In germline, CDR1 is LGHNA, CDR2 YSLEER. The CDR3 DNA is TGCGCCAGCAGCCAGGATCCAGGTACCTCCTACGAGCAGTACTTC. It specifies CASSQDPGTSYEQYF.

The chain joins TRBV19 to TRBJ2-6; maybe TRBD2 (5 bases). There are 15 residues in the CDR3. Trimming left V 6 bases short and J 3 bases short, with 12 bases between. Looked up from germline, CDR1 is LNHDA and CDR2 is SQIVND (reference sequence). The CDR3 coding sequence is TGTGCCAGTAGCTTCGGGGTAGGTGGGGCCAACGTCCTGACTTTC. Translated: CASSFGVGGANVLTF.

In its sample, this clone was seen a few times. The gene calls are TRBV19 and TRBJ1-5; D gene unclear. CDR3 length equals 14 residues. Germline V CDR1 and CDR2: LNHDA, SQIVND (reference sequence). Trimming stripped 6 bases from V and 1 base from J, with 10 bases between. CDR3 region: CASSRWSSNQPQHF. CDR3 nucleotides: TGTGCCAGTAGCCGGTGGTCCAGCAATCAGCCCCAGCATTTT.

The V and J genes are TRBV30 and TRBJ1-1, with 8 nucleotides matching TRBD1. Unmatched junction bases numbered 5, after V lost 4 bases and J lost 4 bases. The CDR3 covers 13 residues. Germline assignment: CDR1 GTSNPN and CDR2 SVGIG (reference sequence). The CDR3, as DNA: TGTGCCTGGAAAAAGGACAGGGTCACTGAAGCTTTCTTT. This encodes CAWKKDRVTEAFF.

The DNA of the CDR3 is TGTGCCAGCAGCGTAGGAGGACAGGGGGTAAACACTGAAGCTTTCTTT. Its protein product is CASSVGGQGVNTEAFF. The chain links TRBV9 to TRBJ1-1; TRBD1 aligns across 10 bases. V shed 0 bases and J 2 bases; nucleotides not matched to a gene: 4. This CDR3 has 16 residues. Germline V gene data show CDR1 as SGDLS and CDR2 as YYNGEE.

CDR3 coding DNA: TGTGCCAGCAGCTTACGAACTACTCCATGGGTCGGAAACAATGAGCAGTTCTTC. Protein: CASSLRTTPWVGNNEQFF. The gene calls are TRBV7-9 and TRBJ2-1; D remains unclear. CDR3 length: 18 amino acids. V lost 2 bases and J 5 bases, leaving 22 bases between the germline ends. Germline CDR1 is SEHNR and CDR2 is FQNEAQ (reference sequence).

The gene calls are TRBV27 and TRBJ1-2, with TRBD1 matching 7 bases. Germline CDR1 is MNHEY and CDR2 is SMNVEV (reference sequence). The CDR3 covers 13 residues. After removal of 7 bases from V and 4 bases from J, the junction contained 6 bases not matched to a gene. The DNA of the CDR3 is TGTGCCAGCATGGGCCAGGGGGTCTATGGCTACACCTTC. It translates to CASMGQGVYGYTF.